Sequencing of this TCR beta chain was carried out in a study of cytomegalovirus exposure and HLA in healthy donors. Study-wide results and caveats: Links to common viral pathogens appeared, in a later analysis, for several of the most significant clusters. High sensitivity and specificity were reportedly achieved when the classifier diagnosed cytomegalovirus status. TCR beta V segments were, for the most part, productive about 87% or about 30% of the time in an earlier analysis. Relative to equally common others, HLA-associated TCR beta chains showed greater clonal expansion in a later analysis.

In the case of this clone: Its antigen is currently unknown.

Trimming cost V 3 bases and J 3 bases; bases outside gene matches: 6. Per the germline V gene, CDR1 is SGDLS and CDR2 is YYNGEE. The CDR3 has 15 residues. PCR primers comprised 60 Vbeta and 13 Jbeta primers. Only in-frame clones appear in the TCRdb table, and some are missing; sequencing was by immunoSEQ multiplex PCR. The sample holds about 170,000 clones, more than 70% seen once. The chain has TRBV9 and TRBJ2-1; 7 bases are a match to TRBD1. This sequence was found in a woman in her 50s in good health and CMV-seropositive. The sequenced sample consisted of PBMCs. The DNA of the CDR3 is TGTGCCAGCAGCGCCTCCGGGACAGTCTACAATGAGCAGTTCTTC. This encodes CASSASGTVYNEQFF.